This section outlines one TCR beta chain sequence together with its context. This sample's time point: peripheral blood 6 weeks after treatment start. Pretreatment and on-treatment blood mononuclear cell samples were taken, totaling between 1 and 8 time points per patient. This record belongs to a study of PD-L1 blockade in urothelial cancer. Repertoires were generated with immunoSEQ multiplex PCR, while TCRdb's copy carries only in-frame clones and drops some. This repertoire shows about 110,000 clones, under 95% found once; its top ten account for 3.5% to 4.5%. The sample in question was PBMCs, obtained around atezolizumab (anti-PD-L1) treatment. The clonotype comes from a man aged 55 to 70 with urothelial cancer.

CDR3 DNA: TGTGCCAGCAGCTTTGCAAGAACAAATAACTATGGCTACACCTTC. Its protein product is CASSFARTNNYGYTF. The chain uses TRBV7-8 and TRBJ1-2; D remains unclear. This CDR3 spans 15 amino acids. Trimming removed 3 bases from V and 1 base from J, with 12 bases in between. Germline V gives CDR1 SGHVS, CDR2 FQNEAQ.